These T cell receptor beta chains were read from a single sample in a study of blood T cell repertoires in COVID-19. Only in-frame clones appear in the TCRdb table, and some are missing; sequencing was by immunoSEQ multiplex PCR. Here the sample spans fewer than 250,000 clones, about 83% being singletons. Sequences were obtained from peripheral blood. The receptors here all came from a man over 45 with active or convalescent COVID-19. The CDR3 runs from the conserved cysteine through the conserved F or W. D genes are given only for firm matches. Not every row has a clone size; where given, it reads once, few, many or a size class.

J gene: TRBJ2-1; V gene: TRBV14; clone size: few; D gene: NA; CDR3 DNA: TGTGCCAGCAGCCGTACTAGGGGGTACAATGAGCAGTTCTTC; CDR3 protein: CASSRTRGYNEQFF
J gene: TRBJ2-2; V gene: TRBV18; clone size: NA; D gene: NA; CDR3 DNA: TGTGCCAGCTCACCGGCCCGGAACACCGGGGAGCTGTTTTTT; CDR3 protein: CASSPARNTGELFF
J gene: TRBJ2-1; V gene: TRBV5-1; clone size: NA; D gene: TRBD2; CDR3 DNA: TGCGCCAGCAGCTCCCCGGGAGGGGGTTTAAAACAGTTCTTC; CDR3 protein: CASSSPGGGLKQFF
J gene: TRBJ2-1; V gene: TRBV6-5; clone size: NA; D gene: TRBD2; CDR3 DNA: TGTGCCACCGGACTAGCGGGAGGGCCTACCGATGAGCAGTTCTTC; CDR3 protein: CATGLAGGPTDEQFF
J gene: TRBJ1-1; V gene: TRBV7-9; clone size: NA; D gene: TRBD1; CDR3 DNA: TGTGCCAGCAGCTTAGGGACAGGGAATCCAAAGAACACTGAAGCTTTCTTT; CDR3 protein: CASSLGTGNPKNTEAFF
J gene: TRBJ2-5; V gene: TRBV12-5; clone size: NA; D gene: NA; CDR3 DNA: TGTGCTAGTGGTCCATCAGGTTACCAAGAGACCCAGTACTTC; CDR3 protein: CASGPSGYQETQYF
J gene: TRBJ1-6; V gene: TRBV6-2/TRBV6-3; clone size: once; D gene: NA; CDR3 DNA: TGTGCCAGCAGTTACTCGAGACTAAGCTCCTATAATTCACCCCTCCACTTT; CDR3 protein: CASSYSRLSSYNSPLHF
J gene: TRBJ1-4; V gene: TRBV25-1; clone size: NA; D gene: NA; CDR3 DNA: TGTGCCAGCAGTGCCCACAGGGAGGGTGAAAAACTGTTTTTT; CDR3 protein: CASSAHREGEKLFF
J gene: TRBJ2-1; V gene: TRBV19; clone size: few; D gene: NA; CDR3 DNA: TGTGCCAGTAGTATAGGTAGGGGCCCCTACAATGAGCAGTTCTTC; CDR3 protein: CASSIGRGPYNEQFF
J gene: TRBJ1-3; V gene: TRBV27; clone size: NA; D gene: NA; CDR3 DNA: TGTGCCAGCAGTATGGGCCGGTACTCTGGAAACACCATATATTTT; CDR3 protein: CASSMGRYSGNTIYF